The rows below give T cell receptor beta chains drawn from one sample of a study of shared T cell receptors in the human thymus. Profiled with immunoSEQ multiplex PCR; TCRdb holds only in-frame clones, not every one. The table shows over 450,000 clones, with about four fifths occurring only once. A further study also used this sample, focusing on human thymus T cells.

The sample was thymocytes. The receptors derive from a boy under two years old with a congenital heart defect. The CDR3 runs from the conserved cysteine through the conserved F or W. Each record gives: D gene, clone size, CDR3 length, J gene, V gene, CDR3 protein, CDR3 DNA. D genes are given only for firm matches. Some rows have no size entry. The others give once, few or many, or a class for an expanded clone.

d_gene: .; abundance: .; len: 14; j_gene: TRBJ2-3; v_gene: TRBV28; CDR3aa: CASSVIIREDTQYF; CDR3nt: TGTGCCAGCAGCGTGATCATCAGGGAAGATACGCAGTATTTT
d_gene: TRBD1; abundance: .; len: 14; j_gene: TRBJ2-5; v_gene: TRBV11-3; CDR3aa: CASSPGQGEETQYF; CDR3nt: TGTGCCAGCAGCCCCGGACAGGGTGAAGAGACCCAGTACTTC
d_gene: TRBD1; abundance: once; len: 15; j_gene: TRBJ1-2; v_gene: TRBV19; CDR3aa: CASSIGGQGRYGYTF; CDR3nt: TGTGCCAGTAGTATCGGCGGACAGGGAAGGTATGGCTACACCTTC
d_gene: .; abundance: .; len: 14; j_gene: TRBJ2-1; v_gene: TRBV21-1; CDR3aa: CASSKPRIYNEQFF; CDR3nt: TGTGCCAGCAGCAAGCCGAGGATCTACAATGAGCAGTTCTTC
d_gene: .; abundance: .; len: 15; j_gene: TRBJ2-6; v_gene: TRBV30; CDR3aa: CAWSPGISGANVLTF; CDR3nt: TGTGCCTGGAGTCCAGGGATCTCTGGGGCCAACGTCCTGACTTTC
d_gene: .; abundance: .; len: 12; j_gene: TRBJ2-1; v_gene: TRBV9; CDR3aa: CASSTPHGEQFF; CDR3nt: TGTGCCAGCAGCACCCCTCACGGTGAGCAGTTCTTC
d_gene: .; abundance: .; len: 13; j_gene: TRBJ1-1; v_gene: TRBV27; CDR3aa: CASRQPGNTEAFF; CDR3nt: TGTGCCAGCAGGCAACCAGGGAACACTGAAGCTTTCTTT
d_gene: .; abundance: few; len: 14; j_gene: TRBJ1-2; v_gene: TRBV28; CDR3aa: CASSPEGQHYGYTF; CDR3nt: TGTGCCAGCAGCCCGGAGGGTCAGCACTATGGCTACACCTTC
d_gene: TRBD1; abundance: few; len: 16; j_gene: TRBJ2-7; v_gene: TRBV18; CDR3aa: CASSLTGGRGSYEQYF; CDR3nt: TGTGCCAGCTCACTAACAGGGGGCCGGGGCTCCTACGAGCAGTACTTC
d_gene: .; abundance: once; len: 13; j_gene: TRBJ1-1; v_gene: TRBV11-2; CDR3aa: CASSFQGQNEAFF; CDR3nt: TGTGCCAGCAGCTTTCAAGGACAGAATGAAGCTTTCTTT
d_gene: TRBD2; abundance: .; len: 16; j_gene: TRBJ2-1; v_gene: TRBV7-9; CDR3aa: CASSVPRLAGVNEQFF; CDR3nt: TGTGCCAGCAGCGTCCCTCGACTAGCGGGAGTCAATGAGCAGTTCTTC
d_gene: .; abundance: .; len: 14; j_gene: TRBJ2-7; v_gene: TRBV15; CDR3aa: CATSRDNGGYEQYF; CDR3nt: TGTGCCACCAGCAGAGATAACGGAGGCTACGAGCAGTACTTC
d_gene: .; abundance: .; len: 15; j_gene: TRBJ2-3; v_gene: TRBV19; CDR3aa: CASSYSGSLGDTQYF; CDR3nt: TGTGCCAGTAGTTATAGCGGCTCCTTGGGGGATACGCAGTATTTT
d_gene: .; abundance: .; len: 14; j_gene: TRBJ2-7; v_gene: TRBV6-5; CDR3aa: CASSYSVYTYEQYF; CDR3nt: TGTGCCAGCAGTTACTCCGTCTATACCTACGAGCAGTACTTC
d_gene: TRBD1; abundance: few; len: 15; j_gene: TRBJ2-5; v_gene: TRBV7-2; CDR3aa: CASSRGRQGSETQYF; CDR3nt: TGTGCCAGCAGCCGCGGACGACAGGGTTCGGAGACCCAGTACTTC
d_gene: TRBD2; abundance: .; len: 21; j_gene: TRBJ2-3; v_gene: TRBV4-3; CDR3aa: CASSQDEGQPGLAGALDTQYF; CDR3nt: TGCGCCAGCAGCCAAGATGAGGGGCAACCAGGGCTAGCGGGAGCACTTGATACGCAGTATTTT
d_gene: .; abundance: .; len: 13; j_gene: TRBJ2-7; v_gene: TRBV15; CDR3aa: CATADSGKYEQYF; CDR3nt: TGTGCCACCGCGGATAGCGGTAAATACGAGCAGTACTTC
d_gene: .; abundance: .; len: 14; j_gene: TRBJ1-3; v_gene: TRBV30; CDR3aa: CAWTVDSSGNTIYF; CDR3nt: TGTGCCTGGACGGTGGACAGCTCTGGAAACACCATATATTTT
d_gene: .; abundance: .; len: 11; j_gene: TRBJ2-3; v_gene: TRBV30; CDR3aa: CAWSRSDTQYF; CDR3nt: TGTGCCTGGAGCCGGTCAGATACGCAGTATTTT
d_gene: .; abundance: .; len: 17; j_gene: TRBJ2-2; v_gene: TRBV5-4; CDR3aa: CASSLVSARGNTGELFF; CDR3nt: TGTGCCAGCAGCTTGGTATCTGCGCGAGGGAACACCGGGGAGCTGTTTTTT
d_gene: TRBD2; abundance: few; len: 14; j_gene: TRBJ2-7; v_gene: TRBV5-1; CDR3aa: CASNTGGGRDEQYF; CDR3nt: TGCGCCAGCAACACTGGCGGGGGGCGGGACGAGCAGTACTTC
d_gene: TRBD2; abundance: .; len: 17; j_gene: TRBJ2-2; v_gene: TRBV15; CDR3aa: CATSRDRILAGTGELFF; CDR3nt: TGTGCCACCAGCAGAGATCGGATCCTAGCGGGTACGGGGGAGCTGTTTTTT
d_gene: .; abundance: few; len: 16; j_gene: TRBJ2-7; v_gene: TRBV2; CDR3aa: CASRSPGLERYYEQYF; CDR3nt: TGTGCCAGCAGGAGCCCGGGACTCGAACGTTACTACGAGCAGTACTTC
d_gene: TRBD1; abundance: .; len: 16; j_gene: TRBJ1-1; v_gene: TRBV7-2; CDR3aa: CASSPKERQGGTEAFF; CDR3nt: TGTGCCAGCAGCCCGAAGGAACGACAGGGTGGAACTGAAGCTTTCTTT
d_gene: TRBD2; abundance: once; len: 16; j_gene: TRBJ2-1; v_gene: TRBV5-4; CDR3aa: CASSARGLAEYNEQFF; CDR3nt: TGTGCCAGCAGCGCGCGGGGACTAGCGGAGTACAATGAGCAGTTCTTC
d_gene: TRBD1; abundance: .; len: 15; j_gene: TRBJ1-2; v_gene: TRBV28; CDR3aa: CASTSITGGDCGYTF; CDR3nt: TGTGCCAGCACATCAATTACAGGGGGAGATTGTGGCTACACCTTC
d_gene: .; abundance: .; len: 18; j_gene: TRBJ2-3; v_gene: TRBV5-4; CDR3aa: CASSSLARAGGFTDTQYF; CDR3nt: TGTGCCAGCAGCTCTCTTGCTAGAGCGGGTGGGTTCACAGATACGCAGTATTTT
d_gene: TRBD2; abundance: .; len: 14; j_gene: TRBJ2-3; v_gene: TRBV7-3; CDR3aa: CASSPSGVGDTQYF; CDR3nt: TGTGCCAGCAGCCCAAGCGGGGTGGGAGATACGCAGTATTTT
d_gene: .; abundance: .; len: 13; j_gene: TRBJ2-5; v_gene: TRBV7-2; CDR3aa: CASSFRGAETQYF; CDR3nt: TGTGCCAGCAGCTTTCGGGGGGCAGAGACCCAGTACTTC
d_gene: TRBD2; abundance: .; len: 19; j_gene: TRBJ2-5; v_gene: TRBV28; CDR3aa: CASSLCPDGGVTLRETQYF; CDR3nt: TGTGCCAGCAGTTTATGCCCAGATGGGGGGGTGACGCTGAGGGAGACCCAGTACTTC
d_gene: .; abundance: .; len: 15; j_gene: TRBJ2-7; v_gene: TRBV5-1; CDR3aa: CASSLAPKSSYEQYF; CDR3nt: TGCGCCAGCAGCTTGGCCCCCAAGAGCTCCTACGAGCAGTACTTC
d_gene: .; abundance: .; len: 15; j_gene: TRBJ2-7; v_gene: TRBV28; CDR3aa: CASSLIRGADYEQYF; CDR3nt: TGTGCCAGCAGTTTAATCCGGGGGGCTGACTACGAGCAGTACTTC
d_gene: .; abundance: .; len: 13; j_gene: TRBJ1-5; v_gene: TRBV19; CDR3aa: CASTQGFNQPQHF; CDR3nt: TGTGCCAGTACCCAGGGTTTCAATCAGCCCCAGCATTTT
d_gene: TRBD2; abundance: .; len: 17; j_gene: TRBJ2-2; v_gene: TRBV4-2; CDR3aa: CASSQDGAGEGTGELFF; CDR3nt: TGTGCCAGCAGCCAAGATGGAGCGGGAGAAGGCACCGGGGAGCTGTTTTTT
d_gene: .; abundance: .; len: 12; j_gene: TRBJ1-1; v_gene: TRBV10-1; CDR3aa: CASSDRYTEAFF; CDR3nt: TGCGCCAGCAGTGACAGGTACACTGAAGCTTTCTTT
d_gene: TRBD2; abundance: .; len: 16; j_gene: TRBJ2-7; v_gene: TRBV4-2; CDR3aa: CASSRGTSGGPYEQYF; CDR3nt: TGTGCCAGCAGCCGAGGGACTAGCGGAGGCCCCTACGAGCAGTACTTC
d_gene: .; abundance: .; len: 14; j_gene: TRBJ2-7; v_gene: TRBV4-3; CDR3aa: CASSPSRVCHEQYF; CDR3nt: TGCGCCAGCAGCCCCAGCAGGGTCTGCCACGAGCAGTACTTC
d_gene: TRBD2; abundance: .; len: 14; j_gene: TRBJ2-1; v_gene: TRBV5-4; CDR3aa: CASSSPSGSYEQFF; CDR3nt: TGTGCCAGCAGCTCCCCTAGCGGGAGTTATGAGCAGTTCTTC
d_gene: TRBD2; abundance: once; len: 17; j_gene: TRBJ2-7; v_gene: TRBV15; CDR3aa: CATSGPSGRAPLYEQYF; CDR3nt: TGTGCCACCAGCGGCCCCAGCGGGAGGGCCCCCTTGTACGAGCAGTACTTC
d_gene: TRBD1; abundance: few; len: 11; j_gene: TRBJ2-2; v_gene: TRBV6-1; CDR3aa: CASSAGRGMFF; CDR3nt: TGTGCCAGCAGTGCTGGCAGGGGGATGTTTTTT
d_gene: TRBD1; abundance: .; len: 21; j_gene: TRBJ2-3; v_gene: TRBV13; CDR3aa: CASSSLPDRGHLLAGTDTQYF; CDR3nt: TGTGCCAGCAGCTCCTTACCCGACAGGGGGCATCTACTAGCGGGCACAGATACGCAGTATTTT
d_gene: TRBD2; abundance: .; len: 13; j_gene: TRBJ2-7; v_gene: TRBV29-1; CDR3aa: CSVGLAGDYEQYF; CDR3nt: TGCAGCGTTGGACTAGCGGGAGACTACGAGCAGTACTTC
d_gene: TRBD1; abundance: .; len: 17; j_gene: TRBJ1-2; v_gene: TRBV18; CDR3aa: CASSPRRTGGSENGYTF; CDR3nt: TGTGCCAGCTCGCCACGTAGGACAGGGGGCTCGGAAAATGGCTACACCTTC
d_gene: TRBD1; abundance: .; len: 17; j_gene: TRBJ1-5; v_gene: TRBV19; CDR3aa: CASSPRGPGFSNQPQHF; CDR3nt: TGTGCCAGTAGTCCCAGGGGGCCCGGCTTTAGCAATCAGCCCCAGCATTTT
d_gene: TRBD2; abundance: .; len: 16; j_gene: TRBJ2-2; v_gene: TRBV9; CDR3aa: CASSVLAGVDTGELFF; CDR3nt: TGTGCCAGCAGCGTTCTAGCGGGAGTAGACACCGGGGAGCTGTTTTTT
d_gene: TRBD2; abundance: few; len: 19; j_gene: TRBJ2-7; v_gene: TRBV27; CDR3aa: CASKGGTDPSGRAPSEQYF; CDR3nt: TGTGCCAGCAAGGGGGGGACAGATCCTAGCGGGAGGGCCCCATCCGAGCAGTACTTC
d_gene: TRBD2; abundance: .; len: 15; j_gene: TRBJ2-3; v_gene: TRBV6-4; CDR3aa: CASSRLAGDCDTQYF; CDR3nt: TGTGCCAGCAGTCGACTAGCGGGAGATTGTGATACGCAGTATTTT
d_gene: TRBD2; abundance: .; len: 21; j_gene: TRBJ2-7; v_gene: TRBV5-1; CDR3aa: CASSLDRNARTSGTVTYEQYF; CDR3nt: TGCGCCAGCAGCTTGGATAGAAACGCCCGGACTAGCGGGACGGTAACCTACGAGCAGTACTTC
d_gene: .; abundance: .; len: 16; j_gene: TRBJ2-3; v_gene: TRBV6-5; CDR3aa: CASSSNKTLLTDTQYF; CDR3nt: TGTGCCAGCAGTTCGAACAAGACTCTGCTCACAGATACGCAGTATTTT
d_gene: .; abundance: .; len: 15; j_gene: TRBJ2-5; v_gene: TRBV10-1; CDR3aa: CASSESGQAQETQYF; CDR3nt: TGCGCCAGCAGTGAGTCGGGTCAGGCTCAAGAGACCCAGTACTTC
d_gene: .; abundance: .; len: 17; j_gene: TRBJ1-1; v_gene: TRBV4-3; CDR3aa: CASSQDSLQGRDTEAFF; CDR3nt: TGCGCCAGCAGCCAAGATTCCTTACAGGGAAGGGATACTGAAGCTTTCTTT
d_gene: .; abundance: .; len: 15; j_gene: TRBJ1-5; v_gene: TRBV28; CDR3aa: CASSLLHLGSQPQHF; CDR3nt: TGTGCCAGCAGTCTCCTCCACCTCGGGAGTCAGCCCCAGCATTTT